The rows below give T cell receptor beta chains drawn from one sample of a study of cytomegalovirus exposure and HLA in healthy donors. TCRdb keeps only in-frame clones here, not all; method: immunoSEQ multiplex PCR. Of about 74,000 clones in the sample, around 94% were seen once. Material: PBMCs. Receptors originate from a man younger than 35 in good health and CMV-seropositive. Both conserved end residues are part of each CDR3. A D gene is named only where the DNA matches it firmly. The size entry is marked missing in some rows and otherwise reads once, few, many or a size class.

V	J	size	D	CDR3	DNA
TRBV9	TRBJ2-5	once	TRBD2	CASSPGTSGVETQYF	TGTGCCAGCAGCCCAGGGACTAGCGGAGTGGAGACCCAGTACTTC
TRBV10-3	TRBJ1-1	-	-	CATSREGAEAFF	TGTGCCACAAGCAGAGAGGGAGCTGAAGCTTTCTTT
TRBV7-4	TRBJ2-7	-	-	CASSFGRLSYEQYF	TGTGCCAGCAGCTTTGGTAGACTATCCTACGAGCAGTACTTC
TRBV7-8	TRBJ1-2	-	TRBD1	CASSLDRHYGYTF	TGTGCCAGCAGCCTGGACAGGCACTATGGCTACACCTTC
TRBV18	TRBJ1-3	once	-	CASSPTGPSSGNTIYF	TGTGCCAGCTCACCGACTGGCCCGAGCTCTGGAAACACCATATATTTT
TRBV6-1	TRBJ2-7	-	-	CASSEGYSYSYEQYF	TGTGCCAGCAGTGAAGGGTACTCCTATTCTTACGAGCAGTACTTC
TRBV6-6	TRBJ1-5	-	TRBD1	CASTKTTTGGQQPQHF	TGTGCCAGCACTAAAACCACGACAGGGGGTCAACAGCCCCAGCATTTT
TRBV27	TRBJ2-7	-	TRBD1	CASSLGARQGYHEQYF	TGTGCCAGCAGTTTAGGTGCGAGACAGGGTTACCACGAGCAGTACTTC
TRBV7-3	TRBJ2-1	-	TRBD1	CASSSRQGQSDEQFF	TGTGCCAGCAGCTCCCGACAGGGTCAGAGCGATGAGCAGTTCTTC
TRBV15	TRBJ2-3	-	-	CATSRTGFPDTQYF	TGTGCCACCAGCAGGACAGGCTTCCCAGATACGCAGTATTTT
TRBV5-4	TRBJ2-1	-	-	CASSDNPLTNEQFF	TGTGCCAGCAGCGATAACCCCCTTACAAATGAGCAGTTCTTC
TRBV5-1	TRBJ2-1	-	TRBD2	CASSLELAERSEQFF	TGCGCCAGCAGCTTGGAACTAGCGGAGAGGAGTGAGCAGTTCTTC
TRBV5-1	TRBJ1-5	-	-	CASSQNQGQPQHF	TGCGCCAGCAGCCAGAATCAGGGACAGCCCCAGCATTTT
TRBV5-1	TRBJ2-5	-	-	CASSPTSKETQYF	TGCGCCAGCAGCCCTACTAGTAAGGAGACCCAGTACTTC
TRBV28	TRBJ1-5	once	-	CASTTLVGNHQPQHF	TGTGCCAGCACCACGTTAGTCGGGAATCATCAGCCCCAGCATTTT
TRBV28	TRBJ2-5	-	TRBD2	CASSWASGKETQYF	TGTGCCAGCAGTTGGGCTAGCGGGAAAGAGACCCAGTACTTC
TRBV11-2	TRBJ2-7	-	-	CASSTSRGDRSYEQYF	TGTGCCAGCAGCACCTCGCGGGGGGACAGATCCTACGAGCAGTACTTC
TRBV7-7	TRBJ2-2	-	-	CASSLEGDNTGELFF	TGTGCTAGCAGCTTAGAGGGAGATAACACCGGGGAGCTGTTTTTT
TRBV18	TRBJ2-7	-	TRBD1	CASSPSTGGLGEQYF	TGTGCCAGCTCACCATCGACAGGGGGTTTGGGCGAGCAGTACTTC
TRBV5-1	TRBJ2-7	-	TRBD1	CASSLTGALTHEQYF	TGCGCCAGCAGCCTAACAGGGGCATTGACCCACGAGCAGTACTTC
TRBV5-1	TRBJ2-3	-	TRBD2	CASSLVGLAGGGTDTQYF	TGCGCCAGCAGCTTGGTGGGACTAGCGGGAGGGGGCACAGATACGCAGTATTTT
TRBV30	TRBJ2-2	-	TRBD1	CAWTPGGLLDGELFF	TGTGCCTGGACCCCAGGGGGCCTTTTGGACGGGGAGCTGTTTTTT
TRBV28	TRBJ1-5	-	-	CASSFRQSHQPQHF	TGTGCCAGCAGTTTCCGACAGAGCCATCAGCCCCAGCATTTT
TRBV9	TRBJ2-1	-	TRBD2	CASSVTSGRVDNEQFF	TGTGCCAGCAGCGTAACTAGCGGGAGGGTAGACAATGAGCAGTTCTTC
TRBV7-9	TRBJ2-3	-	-	CASSVSVVTDTQYF	TGTGCCAGCAGCGTTAGCGTAGTCACAGATACGCAGTATTTT
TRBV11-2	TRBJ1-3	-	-	CASSQGQHSGNTIYF	TGTGCCAGCAGCCAGGGACAACACTCTGGAAACACCATATATTTT
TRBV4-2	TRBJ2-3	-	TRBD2	CASSQRLAGTDTQYF	TGTGCCAGCAGCCAAAGGCTAGCGGGCACAGATACGCAGTATTTT
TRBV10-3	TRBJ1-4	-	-	CAISESGAGNEKLFF	TGTGCCATCAGTGAGTCGGGGGCAGGTAATGAAAAACTGTTTTTT
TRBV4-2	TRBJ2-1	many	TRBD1	CASSQDWGQGYNEQFF	TGTGCCAGCAGCCAAGATTGGGGACAGGGGTACAATGAGCAGTTCTTC
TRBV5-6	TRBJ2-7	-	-	CASSQTRSNYEQYF	TGTGCCAGCAGCCAAACCAGGTCAAACTACGAGCAGTACTTC
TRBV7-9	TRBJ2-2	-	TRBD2	CALRQGTSGSWDTGELFF	TGTGCCCTTAGACAGGGGACTAGCGGGAGCTGGGACACCGGGGAGCTGTTTTTT
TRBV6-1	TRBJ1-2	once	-	CASSFSGGRDGYTF	TGTGCCAGCAGTTTTTCTGGAGGGCGTGATGGCTACACCTTC
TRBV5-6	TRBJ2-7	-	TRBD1	CASSYTDRTYEQYF	TGTGCCAGCAGCTATACGGACAGGACTTACGAGCAGTACTTC
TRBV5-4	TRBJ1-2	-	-	CASSSGDGYTF	TGTGCCAGCAGCTCCGGAGATGGCTACACCTTC
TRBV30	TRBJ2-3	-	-	CAWSIKPPSSGGTDTQYF	TGTGCCTGGAGTATTAAACCCCCGAGTAGCGGAGGCACAGATACGCAGTATTTT
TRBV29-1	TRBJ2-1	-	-	CSVEDGGNEQFF	TGCAGCGTTGAAGATGGGGGGAATGAGCAGTTCTTC
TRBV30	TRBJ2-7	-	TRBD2	CAWSRLAAYEQYF	TGTGCCTGGAGTCGACTAGCGGCCTACGAGCAGTACTTC
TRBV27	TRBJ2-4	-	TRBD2	CARIRKCGSRAKNIQYF	TGTGCCAGGATTAGGAAGTGCGGGAGCCGAGCCAAAAACATTCAGTACTTC
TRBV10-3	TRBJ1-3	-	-	CATVEWNTIYF	TGTGCCACCGTAGAATGGAACACCATATATTTT
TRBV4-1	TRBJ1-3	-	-	CASSSRDSSGNTIYF	TGCGCCAGCTCGAGCCGAGACAGCTCTGGAAACACCATATATTTT
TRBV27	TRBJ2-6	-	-	CASSLWRGSGANVLTF	TGTGCCAGCAGTTTATGGCGCGGCTCTGGGGCCAACGTCCTGACTTTC
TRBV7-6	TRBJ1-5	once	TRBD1	CASSSRDRDDQPQHF	TGTGCCAGCAGCTCCCGGGACAGGGATGATCAGCCCCAGCATTTT
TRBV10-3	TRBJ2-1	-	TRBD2	CAISEKGTSGRFEQFF	TGTGCCATCAGTGAGAAGGGGACTAGCGGGAGATTTGAGCAGTTCTTC
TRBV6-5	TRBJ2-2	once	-	CASSYSSLADTGELFF	TGTGCCAGCAGTTACTCATCGCTAGCCGACACCGGGGAGCTGTTTTTT
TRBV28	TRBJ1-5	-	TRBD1	CASRYLLRGTGPNQPQHF	TGTGCCAGCAGATACTTGCTTCGTGGGACAGGCCCTAATCAGCCCCAGCATTTT
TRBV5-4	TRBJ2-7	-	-	CASSLGGESSYEQYF	TGTGCCAGCAGCTTGGGTGGTGAGAGCTCCTACGAGCAGTACTTC
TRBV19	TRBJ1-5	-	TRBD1	CASSGTVGQPQHF	TGTGCCAGTAGCGGGACAGTGGGTCAGCCCCAGCATTTT
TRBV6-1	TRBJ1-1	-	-	CASSEALHQPEAFF	TGTGCCAGCAGTGAAGCGTTACATCAACCTGAAGCTTTCTTT
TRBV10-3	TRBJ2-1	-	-	CAISSTGPGSYNEQFF	TGTGCCATCAGTTCGACAGGACCGGGCTCCTACAATGAGCAGTTCTTC
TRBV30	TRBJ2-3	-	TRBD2	CAWSTGLAETDTQYF	TGTGCCTGGAGTACAGGACTAGCGGAGACAGATACGCAGTATTTT
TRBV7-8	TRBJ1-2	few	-	CASSIIAGRNVGGYTF	TGTGCCAGCAGCATAATAGCCGGGAGGAACGTCGGTGGCTACACCTTC
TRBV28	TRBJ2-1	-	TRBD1	CASSERQGAGWHEQFF	TGTGCCAGCAGTGAAAGACAGGGGGCCGGATGGCATGAGCAGTTCTTC
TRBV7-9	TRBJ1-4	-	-	CASSGRGGEKLFF	TGTGCCAGCAGCGGTCGCGGGGGGGAAAAACTGTTTTTT
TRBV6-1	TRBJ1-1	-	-	CASSVGGAEAFF	TGTGCCAGCAGTGTAGGAGGCGCTGAAGCTTTCTTT
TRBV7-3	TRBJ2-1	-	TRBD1	CASSSGQGALYNEQFF	TGTGCCAGCAGCTCCGGACAGGGAGCCCTCTACAATGAGCAGTTCTTC